The clone carrying this T cell receptor beta chain was observed a handful of times. Antigen specificity is unknown. Treatment noted: approximately nine-day PBMC culture with coronavirus spike peptide pools or control peptides (ViraFEST assay). With the Oncomine TCR Beta short-read assay, DNA from cultured CD4+ T cells was sequenced. One entry per CDR3 protein results from TCRdb running MiXCR on the PCR reads. The table includes 12,000 or so distinct CDR3 sequences, over 40% detected once. This record comes from a study of vaccination and CD4 T cells after COVID-19. Germline V gene data show CDR1 as SGHNT and CDR2 as YENEEA. V lost 1 base, J lost 7 bases, and 6 bases stayed unmatched. There are 14 residues in the CDR3. Study-wide results and limits: Sampling was limited to relatively few convalescent patients, with no early post-infection timepoints studied.

The sample was CD4+ T cells from blood, cultured in vitro. The sequence derives from a human donor who had recovered from COVID-19. The J gene is TRBJ2-7, the V gene TRBV11-3; 8 bases fit TRBD2. CDR3 in amino acids: CASSLVRASGEQYF. CDR3 nucleotides: TGTGCCAGCAGCTTAGTAAGGGCTAGCGGGGAGCAGTACTTC.